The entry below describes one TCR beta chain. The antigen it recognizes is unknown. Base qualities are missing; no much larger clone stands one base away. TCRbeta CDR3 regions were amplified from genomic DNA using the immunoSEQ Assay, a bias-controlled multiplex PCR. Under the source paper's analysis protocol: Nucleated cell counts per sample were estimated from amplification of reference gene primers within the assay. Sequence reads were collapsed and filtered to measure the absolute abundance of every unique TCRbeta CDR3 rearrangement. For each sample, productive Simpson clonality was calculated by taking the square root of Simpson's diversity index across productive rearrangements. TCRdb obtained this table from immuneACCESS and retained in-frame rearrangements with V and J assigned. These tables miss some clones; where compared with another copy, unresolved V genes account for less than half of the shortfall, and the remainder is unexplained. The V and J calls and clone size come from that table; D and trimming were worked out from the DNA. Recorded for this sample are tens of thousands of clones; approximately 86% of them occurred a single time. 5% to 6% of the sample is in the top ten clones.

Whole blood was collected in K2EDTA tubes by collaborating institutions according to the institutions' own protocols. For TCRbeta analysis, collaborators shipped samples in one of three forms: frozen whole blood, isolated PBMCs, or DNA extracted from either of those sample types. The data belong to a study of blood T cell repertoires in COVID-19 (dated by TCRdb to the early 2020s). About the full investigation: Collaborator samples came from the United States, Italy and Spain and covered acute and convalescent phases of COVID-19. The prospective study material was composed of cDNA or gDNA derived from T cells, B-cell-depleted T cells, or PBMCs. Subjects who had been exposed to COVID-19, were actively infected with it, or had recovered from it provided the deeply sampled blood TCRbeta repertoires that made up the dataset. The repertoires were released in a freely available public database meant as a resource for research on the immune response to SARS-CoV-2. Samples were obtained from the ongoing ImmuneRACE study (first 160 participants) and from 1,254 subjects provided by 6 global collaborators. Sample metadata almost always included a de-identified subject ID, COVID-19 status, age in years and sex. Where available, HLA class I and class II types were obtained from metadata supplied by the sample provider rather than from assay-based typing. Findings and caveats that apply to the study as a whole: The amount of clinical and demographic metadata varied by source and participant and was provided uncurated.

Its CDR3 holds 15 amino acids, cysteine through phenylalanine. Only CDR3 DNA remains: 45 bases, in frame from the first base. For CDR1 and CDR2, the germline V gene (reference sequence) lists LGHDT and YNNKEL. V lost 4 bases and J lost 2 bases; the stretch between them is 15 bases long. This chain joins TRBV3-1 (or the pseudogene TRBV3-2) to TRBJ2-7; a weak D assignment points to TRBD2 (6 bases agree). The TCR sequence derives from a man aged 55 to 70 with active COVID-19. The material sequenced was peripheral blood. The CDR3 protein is CASSLSVRGTYEQYF. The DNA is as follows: TGTGCCAGCAGCCTTTCCGTCCGGGGGACCTACGAGCAGTACTTC.